This T cell receptor beta chain was captured by sequencing in a study of prognosis after radiotherapy for stage I lung cancer. Template was genomic DNA; TCR beta CDR3 amplified in two multiplex PCR rounds. First-round PCR employed TRBV- and TRBJ-specific primers for each gene. TCRdb passed the multiplex PCR reads through MiXCR, listing each CDR3 protein once. The top ten clones hold about 25% of a sample with about 14,000 distinct CDR3 sequences, around 56% of them seen once. Germline CDR1 is MNHEY and CDR2 is SMNVEV (reference sequence). The CDR3 consists of 14 residues. Trimming left V 2 bases short and J 1 base short, with 5 bases between. Patients were all node-negative on CT and PET/CT, lacking prior chemotherapy, radiotherapy or other malignancies.

This receptor was identified in a donor of 50 years or more with non-small cell lung cancer. Sequencing was performed on PBMCs, taken before or after stereotactic body radiation therapy (not recorded which). This rearrangement joins TRBV27 to TRBJ2-2; no clear D. In DNA form, the CDR3 reads TGTGCCAGCAGTTTAAACGGGAACACCGGGGAGCTGTTTTTT. It encodes CASSLNGNTGELFF.